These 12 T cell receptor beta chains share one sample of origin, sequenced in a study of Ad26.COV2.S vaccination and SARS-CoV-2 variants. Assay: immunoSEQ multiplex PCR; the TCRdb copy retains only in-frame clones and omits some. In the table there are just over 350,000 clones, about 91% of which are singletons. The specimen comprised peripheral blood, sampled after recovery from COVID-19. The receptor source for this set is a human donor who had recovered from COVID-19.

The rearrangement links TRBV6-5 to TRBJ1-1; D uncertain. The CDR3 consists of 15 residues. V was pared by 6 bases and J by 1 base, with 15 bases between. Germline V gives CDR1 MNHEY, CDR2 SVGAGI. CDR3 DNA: TGTGCCAGCAGGCTCCTAGCCTCCGGGAACACTGAAGCTTTCTTT. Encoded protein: CASRLLASGNTEAFF.

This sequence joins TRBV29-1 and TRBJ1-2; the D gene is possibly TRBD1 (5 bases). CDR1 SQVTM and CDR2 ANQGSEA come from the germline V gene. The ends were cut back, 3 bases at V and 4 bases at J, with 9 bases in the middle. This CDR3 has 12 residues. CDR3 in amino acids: CSVDRDGYGYTF. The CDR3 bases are TGCAGCGTTGACAGGGATGGCTATGGCTACACCTTC. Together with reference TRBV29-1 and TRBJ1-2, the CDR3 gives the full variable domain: SAVISQKPSRDICQRGTSLTIQCQVDSQVTMMFWYRQQPGQSLTLIATANQGSEATYESGFVIDKFPISRPNLTFSTLTVSNMSPEDSSIYLCSVDRDGYGYTFGSGTRLTVV.

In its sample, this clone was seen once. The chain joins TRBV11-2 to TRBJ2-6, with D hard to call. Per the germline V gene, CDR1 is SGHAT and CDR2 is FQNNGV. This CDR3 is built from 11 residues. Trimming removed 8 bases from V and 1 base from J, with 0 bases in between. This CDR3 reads CASSGANVLTF. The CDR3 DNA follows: TGTGCCAGCTCTGGGGCCAACGTCCTGACTTTC. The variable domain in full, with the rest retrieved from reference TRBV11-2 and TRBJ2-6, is EAGVAQSPRYKIIEKRQSVAFWCNPISGHATLYWYQQILGQGPKLLIQFQNNGVVDDSQLPKDRFSAERLKGVDSTLKIQPAKLEDSAVYLCASSGANVLTFGAGSRLTVL.

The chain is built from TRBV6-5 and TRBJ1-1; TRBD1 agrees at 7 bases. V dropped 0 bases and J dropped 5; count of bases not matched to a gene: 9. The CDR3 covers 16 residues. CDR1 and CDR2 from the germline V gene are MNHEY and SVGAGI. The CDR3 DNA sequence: TGTGCCAGCAGTTACTCCCACAGGGGAGGAAGAACTGAAGCTTTCTTT. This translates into CASSYSHRGGRTEAFF.

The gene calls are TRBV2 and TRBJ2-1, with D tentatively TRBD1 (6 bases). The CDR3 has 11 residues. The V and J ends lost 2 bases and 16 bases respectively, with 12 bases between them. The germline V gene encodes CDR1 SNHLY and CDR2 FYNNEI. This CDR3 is CASSELDSGFF. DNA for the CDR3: TGTGCCAGCAGTGAATTGGACAGCGGATTCTTC.

CDR3 amino acids: CATSSGGSAWQYF. The CDR3 region has the DNA TGCGCCACCTCTAGCGGGGGTTCCGCGTGGCAGTACTTC. The rearrangement joins TRBV10-2 to TRBJ2-7; 10 bases agree with TRBD2. V lost 10 bases and J lost 9; bases outside the gene matches: 12. Germline values: CDR1 WSHSY, CDR2 SAAADI. The CDR3 length is 13 residues.

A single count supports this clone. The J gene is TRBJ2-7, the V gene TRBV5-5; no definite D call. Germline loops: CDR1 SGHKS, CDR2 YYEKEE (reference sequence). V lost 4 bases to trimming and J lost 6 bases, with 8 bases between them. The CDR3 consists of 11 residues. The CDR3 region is CASSRRGEQYF. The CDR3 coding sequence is TGTGCCAGCAGCAGGCGAGGCGAGCAGTACTTC.

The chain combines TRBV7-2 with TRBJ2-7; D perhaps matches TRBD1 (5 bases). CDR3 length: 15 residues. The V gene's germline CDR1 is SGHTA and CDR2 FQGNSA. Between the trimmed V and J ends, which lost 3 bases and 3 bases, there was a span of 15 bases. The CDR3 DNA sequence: TGTGCCAGCAGCTTGGGTGGGGCAGCATTCTACGAGCAGTACTTC. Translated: CASSLGGAAFYEQYF. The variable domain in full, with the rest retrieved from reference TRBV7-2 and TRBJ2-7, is GAGVSQSPSNKVTEKGKDVELRCDPISGHTALYWYRQSLGQGLEFLIYFQGNSAPDKSGLPSDRFSAERTGGSVSTLTIQRTQQEDSAVYLCASSLGGAAFYEQYFGPGTRLTVT.

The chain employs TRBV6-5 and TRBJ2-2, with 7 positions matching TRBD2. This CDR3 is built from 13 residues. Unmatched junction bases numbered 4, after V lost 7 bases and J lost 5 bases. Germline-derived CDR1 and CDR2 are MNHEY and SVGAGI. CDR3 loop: CASTRRGTGELFF. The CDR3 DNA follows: TGTGCCAGCACCCGGCGGGGGACCGGGGAGCTGTTTTTT.

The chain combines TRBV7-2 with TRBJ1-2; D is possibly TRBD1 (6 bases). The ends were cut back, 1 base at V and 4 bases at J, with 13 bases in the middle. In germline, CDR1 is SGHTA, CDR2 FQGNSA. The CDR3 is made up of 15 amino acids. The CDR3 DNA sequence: TGTGCCAGCAGCTTAGTGGGGGGGCGAAGCTATGGCTACACCTTC. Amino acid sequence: CASSLVGGRSYGYTF.

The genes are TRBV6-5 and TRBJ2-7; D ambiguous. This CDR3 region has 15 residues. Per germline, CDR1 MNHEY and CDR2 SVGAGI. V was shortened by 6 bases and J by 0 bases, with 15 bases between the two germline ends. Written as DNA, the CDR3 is TGTGCCAGCAGGGTCAGTAGGGTCCTCTCCTACGAGCAGTACTTC. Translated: CASRVSRVLSYEQYF.

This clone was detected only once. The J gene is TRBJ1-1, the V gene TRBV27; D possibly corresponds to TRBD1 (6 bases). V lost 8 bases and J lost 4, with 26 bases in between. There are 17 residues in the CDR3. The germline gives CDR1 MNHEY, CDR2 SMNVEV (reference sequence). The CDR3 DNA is TGTGCCAGCTCGCTGATAACCCTGGACAGAATAGGCACTGAAGCTTTCTTT. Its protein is CASSLITLDRIGTEAFF.